This T cell receptor beta chain was observed in a study of blood T cell repertoires in COVID-19. Study overall: Samples of COVID-19 (acute and convalescent) were obtained from the United States, Italy and Spain. Sample material is recorded as cDNA or gDNA derived from T cells, B-cell-depleted T cells, or PBMCs.

Produced via immunoSEQ multiplex PCR; TCRdb's table is partial and in-frame only. The table shows about 150,000 clones, with less than 90% occurring only once. Germline values: CDR1 LNHDA, CDR2 SQIVND (reference sequence). The CDR3 extends over 16 amino acids. The germline V and J ends were trimmed by 4 bases and 0 bases, with 13 bases remaining between them. A few counts support this clone. The clonotype comes from a woman aged 65 to 85 with acute or convalescent COVID-19. This chain uses TRBV19 with TRBJ1-3, with TRBD1 as a possible D gene (5 bases). Material: peripheral blood. CDR3 nucleotides: TGTGCCAGTAGTAAGCCTGGGACTTACTCTGGAAACACCATATATTTT. It encodes CASSKPGTYSGNTIYF.